The 29 T cell receptor beta chains in this list originate from one sample, sequenced in a study of blood T cell repertoires in COVID-19. Assay used: immunoSEQ multiplex PCR; TCRdb lists only in-frame clones, some missing. The sample has 150,000 or so clones; around 87% are singletons. Sequencing was carried out using peripheral blood. The receptors derive from a man between 18 and 35 years old with COVID-19, enrolled during active disease.

This chain links TRBV15 with TRBJ2-1; a weak D match, TRBD2 (6 bases). Trimming took 6 bases from V and 5 from J, leaving 17 bases between them. CDR3 length: 15 residues. The germline CDR1 and CDR2 sequences are LNHNV and YYDKDF (reference sequence). This CDR3 is CATSAIADFNNEQFF. The CDR3 bases are TGTGCCACCAGTGCAATAGCGGACTTCAACAATGAGCAGTTCTTC.

V is TRBV27 and J is TRBJ2-2, with TRBD1 as a possible D gene (6 bases). CDR3 length: 15 residues. V was cut by 0 bases and J by 5 bases, with 10 bases left in between. Per germline, CDR1 MNHEY and CDR2 SMNVEV (reference sequence). DNA for the CDR3: TGTGCCAGCAGTTTATCTGGGGGCGCAACCGGGGAGCTGTTTTTT. Protein: CASSLSGGATGELFF.

This clone was seen more than once but under ten times. The chain uses TRBV5-4 and TRBJ2-1, with D possibly matching TRBD2 (6 bases). Germline V gene sequence: CDR1 SGHNT, CDR2 YYREEE (reference sequence). With 5 bases removed from V and 1 base from J, the gap between germline ends came to 16 bases. The CDR3 has 16 amino acids. The DNA for the CDR3 is TGTGCCAGCAGTCACCGGGGAGGTCCATCCTACAATGAGCAGTTCTTC. Translation: CASSHRGGPSYNEQFF.

This chain uses TRBV28 with TRBJ2-7; 7 bases map to TRBD1. The germline gives CDR1 MDHEN, CDR2 SYDVKM. J lost 7 bases, V lost 2 bases, and 5 bases had no gene match. The CDR3 loop spans 13 amino acids. The CDR3 DNA reads TGTGCCAGCAGTTTACCGACAGGGAAAGAGCAGTACTTC. Translating it yields CASSLPTGKEQYF.

The V gene is TRBV2, the J gene TRBJ2-4, with 9 bases lining up with TRBD1. The trim removed 8 bases at V and 9 bases at J, leaving 11 bases unmatched. CDR1 SNHLY and CDR2 FYNNEI come from the germline V gene. The CDR3 has 14 residues. The CDR3 nucleotides are TGTGCCAGCGATAGGACAGGGGTGGGAGGCATTCAGTACTTC. This codes for CASDRTGVGGIQYF.

The chain employs TRBV14 and TRBJ2-1; 9 positions agree with TRBD2. Germline V lookup: CDR1 SGHDN, CDR2 FVKESK. This CDR3 comprises 17 residues. V shed 1 base and J 5 bases; nucleotides not matched to a gene: 9. The CDR3 protein is CASSQVSWTSEHNEQFF. CDR3 DNA sequence: TGTGCCAGCAGCCAAGTTTCTTGGACTAGCGAACACAATGAGCAGTTCTTC.

The V call is TRBV9, the J call TRBJ2-2; TRBD1 aligns across 7 bases. The CDR3 is 16 amino acids. Trimming took 1 base from V and 6 from J; bases not matched to a gene: 9. Germline-derived CDR1 and CDR2 are SGDLS and YYNGEE. The CDR3 loop is CASSVKAQGTPGELFF. CDR3 coding DNA: TGTGCCAGCAGCGTAAAGGCACAGGGGACCCCCGGGGAGCTGTTTTTT.

Comment on this clone: Germline is not matched at one junction end, which may reflect a read error. The chain joins TRBV5-4 to TRBJ1-4; D is perhaps TRBD1 (6 bases). Looked up from germline, CDR1 is SGHNT and CDR2 is YYREEE (reference sequence). CDR3 length: 15 residues. CDR3 loop: CASSLHGTIGEKLLF. CDR3 sequence (DNA): TGTGCCAGCAGCTTGCACGGGACAATCGGGGAAAAACTGCTTTTT.

The V call is TRBV29-1, the J call TRBJ2-2; D uncertain. In germline, CDR1 is SQVTM, CDR2 ANQGSEA. Trimming took off 5 bases at V and 2 bases at J, with 12 bases between the two ends. This CDR3 contains 14 residues. The CDR3 reads CSVRDGVNTGELFF. CDR3 DNA sequence: TGCAGCGTTAGAGACGGAGTCAACACCGGGGAGCTGTTTTTT.

J is TRBJ2-1 and V is TRBV11-2; the match to TRBD2 covers 9 bases. The V segment lost 5 bases and the J segment 8 bases; nucleotides outside the gene matches: 10. Germline loops: CDR1 SGHAT, CDR2 FQNNGV. This CDR3 contains 15 residues. CDR3 loop: CASSPPAGGVHEQFF. The CDR3 DNA follows: TGTGCCAGCAGCCCCCCCGCGGGAGGGGTACATGAGCAGTTCTTC. The whole variable domain, remainder taken from reference TRBV11-2 and TRBJ2-1, is EAGVAQSPRYKIIEKRQSVAFWCNPISGHATLYWYQQILGQGPKLLIQFQNNGVVDDSQLPKDRFSAERLKGVDSTLKIQPAKLEDSAVYLCASSPPAGGVHEQFFGPGTRLTVL.

This clone was detected only once. The CDR3 bases are TGTGCCAGCAGCAAGGGACTAGCGCGAAACTATTCCTCCTACAATGAGCAGTTCTTC. Amino acid sequence: CASSKGLARNYSSYNEQFF. The chain recombines TRBV21-1 with TRBJ2-1; the table gives TRBD2 as D, unverified against the DNA. TRBV21-1 has pseudogene status. CDR3 length: 19 residues.

V usage is TRBV9 and J usage is TRBJ2-7, with D maybe TRBD2 (6 bases). The germline CDR1 and CDR2 sequences are SGDLS and YYNGEE. Trimming removed 0 bases from V and 2 bases from J, with 12 bases in between. The CDR3 runs to 15 residues. CDR3 sequence reads: CASSVGGGDPYEQYF. Written as DNA, the CDR3 is TGTGCCAGCAGCGTAGGGGGCGGGGACCCCTACGAGCAGTACTTC.

The chain carries TRBV14 and TRBJ2-7; possible D gene TRBD1, 5 bases. V lost 0 bases, J lost 3 bases, and 12 bases lay in between. The CDR3 length is 15 residues. Per the germline V gene, CDR1 is SGHDN and CDR2 is FVKESK. The DNA for the CDR3 is TGTGCCAGCAGCCAAGATGGGGCAGGCGGCTACGAGCAGTACTTC. It translates to CASSQDGAGGYEQYF.

This chain connects TRBV9 to TRBJ2-7; unclear D gene. CDR1 is SGDLS, CDR2 YYNGEE, per germline. Trimming left V 2 bases short and J 3 bases short, with 12 bases between. This CDR3 spans 14 amino acids. In DNA form, the CDR3 reads TGTGCCAGCAGCGTCTACGATTTCGGCTACGAGCAGTACTTC. It translates to CASSVYDFGYEQYF.

This chain links TRBV5-5 with TRBJ1-1; D not resolved. The CDR3 is 13 residues long. Trimming cost V 6 bases and J 5 bases, with 14 bases left between them. Per germline, CDR1 SGHKS and CDR2 YYEKEE (reference sequence). The DNA for the CDR3 is TGTGCCAGCACCTCGACTGCTAGGACTGAAGCTTTCTTT. It codes for CASTSTARTEAFF.

This sequence joins TRBV19 and TRBJ1-5; 7 nucleotides line up with TRBD1. CDR1 is LNHDA, CDR2 SQIVND, per germline (reference sequence). This CDR3 is built from 15 residues. V was pared by 4 bases and J by 5 bases, with 8 bases of the junction left unmatched. CDR3 amino acids: CASSTTTGMYQPQHF. The CDR3 bases are TGTGCCAGTAGTACCACGACAGGGATGTATCAGCCCCAGCATTTT.

This chain joins TRBV3-1 (or the pseudogene TRBV3-2) and TRBJ2-1; D gene unclear. Looked up from germline, CDR1 is LGHDT and CDR2 is YNNKEL (reference sequence). CDR3 length equals 17 residues. Trimming took off 4 bases at V and 0 bases at J, with 16 bases between the two ends. CDR3 sequence: CASSPMLGVSSYNEQFF. In nucleotides, the CDR3 is TGTGCCAGCAGCCCCATGCTCGGAGTCAGCTCCTACAATGAGCAGTTCTTC.

The chain employs TRBV20-1 and TRBJ2-7; 11 nucleotides line up with TRBD2. This CDR3 spans 13 amino acids. The V segment lost 3 bases and the J segment 3 bases; nucleotides outside the gene matches: 1. Per the germline V gene, CDR1 is DFQATT and CDR2 is SNEGSKA (reference sequence). The CDR3: CSASSGGGYEQYF. The CDR3 nucleotides are TGCAGTGCTAGTAGCGGGGGGGGCTACGAGCAGTACTTC.

V usage is TRBV28 and J usage is TRBJ2-1; 12 nucleotides match TRBD2. Germline CDR1 MDHEN, CDR2 SYDVKM. Trimming took 8 bases from V and 10 from J; bases not matched to a gene: 6. The CDR3 consists of 13 residues. As DNA, the CDR3 is TGTGCCAGCCGGACTAGCGGGATTGGAGAGCAGTTCTTC. Encoded protein: CASRTSGIGEQFF.

This chain uses TRBV9 with TRBJ2-1; 8 bases align to TRBD1. Germline V gene data show CDR1 as SGDLS and CDR2 as YYNGEE. V lost 4 bases and J lost 3; bases outside the gene matches: 6. CDR3 length: 15 amino acids. The chain's CDR3 is CASSTAGGHYNEQFF. The CDR3 DNA sequence: TGTGCCAGCAGCACAGCAGGGGGCCACTACAATGAGCAGTTCTTC.

This sequence joins TRBV7-9 and TRBJ2-2; the D is unclear. Germline values: CDR1 SEHNR, CDR2 FQNEAQ (reference sequence). The germline V and J ends were trimmed by 8 bases and 1 base, with 14 bases remaining between them. The CDR3 is made up of 15 amino acids. CDR3 coding DNA: TGTGCCAGCTCTGTATCGGGTCAGAACACCGGGGAGCTGTTTTTT. Protein: CASSVSGQNTGELFF.

This clone came up once. This chain joins TRBV30 and TRBJ2-3; tentatively, D is TRBD2 (5 bases). CDR3 length equals 14 residues. V lost 3 bases, J lost 2 bases, and 12 bases lay in between. CDR1 and CDR2 (germline): GTSNPN, SVGIG (reference sequence). The DNA for the CDR3 is TGTGCCTGGAGGACTAACCTATACACAGATACGCAGTATTTT. Translating it yields CAWRTNLYTDTQYF.

This chain joins TRBV18 and TRBJ2-1, with TRBD1 as a possible D gene (5 bases). Germline V lookup: CDR1 KGHSH, CDR2 LQKENI. V was trimmed by 4 bases and J by 7 bases, leaving 17 bases between them. The CDR3 is 15 amino acids. For the CDR3, the DNA is TGTGCCAGCTCACGCCTCACATTGACAGCTAATGAGCAGTTCTTC. Residues: CASSRLTLTANEQFF.

The chain carries TRBV5-6 and TRBJ2-5; 8 nucleotides match TRBD1. The CDR3 spans 14 residues. Per germline, CDR1 SGHDT and CDR2 YYEEEE. V lost 1 base and J lost 5; bases outside the gene matches: 4. The CDR3 region is CASSLRQGWETQYF. The CDR3 nucleotides read TGTGCCAGCAGCTTGAGACAGGGGTGGGAGACCCAGTACTTC.

This clone is a singleton in its sample. The chain has TRBV3-1 (or the pseudogene TRBV3-2) and TRBJ1-5, with TRBD1 matching over 7 bases. V lost 1 base, J lost 4 bases, and 10 bases stayed unmatched. Germline V CDR1 and CDR2: LGHDT, YNNKEL (reference sequence). The CDR3 has 17 amino acids. In nucleotides, the CDR3 is TGTGCCAGCAGCCAAGGGATGAGACAGGGAATAAATCAGCCCCAGCATTTT. The encoded protein is CASSQGMRQGINQPQHF.

The chain joins TRBV19 to TRBJ2-5; 8 positions match TRBD1. This CDR3 comprises 17 residues. CDR1 and CDR2 from the germline V gene are LNHDA and SQIVND (reference sequence). Unmatched junction bases numbered 12, after V lost 4 bases and J lost 2 bases. The CDR3 loop reads CASSTQAADREQETQYF. CDR3 bases: TGTGCCAGTAGTACCCAGGCGGCGGACAGGGAACAAGAGACCCAGTACTTC.

The sample holds one count of this clone. The genes are TRBV18 and TRBJ1-2; possible D gene TRBD1, 6 bases. Germline CDR1 reads KGHSH; CDR2 reads LQKENI. CDR3 length: 14 amino acids. Trimming pared 3 bases from V and 12 bases from J, leaving 20 bases between. The CDR3 nucleotides are TGTGCCAGCTCACCGGCCGGTGGGGGCTCTGAGAACACCTTC. As protein: CASSPAGGGSENTF.

V and J are TRBV13 and TRBJ1-2; 7 positions agree with TRBD1. Trimming removed 7 bases from V and 6 bases from J; junction bases left unmatched: 5. The CDR3 runs to 12 residues. CDR1 PRHDT and CDR2 FYEKMQ come from the germline V gene (reference sequence). The CDR3 sequence: CASTTGTDGYTF. The CDR3 nucleotides are TGTGCCAGCACAACCGGGACAGATGGCTACACCTTC.

This chain uses TRBV7-9 with TRBJ2-2, with 7 nucleotides matching TRBD1. V lost 5 bases and J lost 4; bases outside the gene matches: 10. The CDR3 contains 16 residues. From germline, CDR1 is SEHNR and CDR2 FQNEAQ (reference sequence). In DNA form, the CDR3 reads TGTGCCAGCAGCCCCGATGAGGGGGCGGGCACCGGGGAGCTGTTTTTT. Encoded protein: CASSPDEGAGTGELFF.